These 5 T cell receptor beta chains were sequenced from one sample in a study of shared clonotypes between healthy human individuals. Method: immunoSEQ multiplex PCR; TCRdb's copy keeps in-frame clones and lacks some. The sample carries approximately 1,000,000 clones, roughly 80% recorded once. Sequenced material: memory CD4+ T cells from PBMCs. The sample's subset: CD45RA-negative fraction. The receptor set was obtained from a young man in good health. Some clones in this sample may be carry-over from other donors' samples.

CDR3 coding DNA: TGTGCCAGCAGGGCCGGGACAGGTGGCTACACCTTC. Translation: CASRAGTGGYTF. The chain carries TRBV27 and TRBJ1-2; 8 bases match TRBD1. The germline V gene encodes CDR1 MNHEY and CDR2 SMNVEV (reference sequence). With V trimmed by 6 bases and J by 7 bases, 4 bases remained unmatched. The CDR3 is 12 amino acids.

This clone appeared a single time. V and J are TRBV2 and TRBJ2-3; weak D call: TRBD2 (5 bases). Germline assignment: CDR1 SNHLY and CDR2 FYNNEI. This CDR3 is 17 amino acids long. Deletions cut 1 base from V and 0 bases from J, with 14 bases between. CDR3 loop: CASSEVGGYHSTDTQYF. CDR3 nucleotides: TGTGCCAGCAGTGAAGTAGGCGGGTACCATAGCACAGATACGCAGTATTTT.

This clone has a handful of counts. The chain uses TRBV4-1 and TRBJ2-1; D perhaps matches TRBD1 (6 bases). The V end was cut by 0 bases, the J end by 9 bases, with 9 bases between. CDR3 length: 13 residues. Germline V lookup: CDR1 MGHRA, CDR2 YSYEKL. The chain's CDR3 is CASSQETRGEQFF. CDR3 DNA sequence: TGCGCCAGCAGCCAAGAAACCAGGGGTGAGCAGTTCTTC.

This chain uses TRBV10-3 with TRBJ1-2; perhaps TRBD1 as D (6 bases). Looked up from germline, CDR1 is ENHRY and CDR2 is SYGVKD. The CDR3 length is 14 residues. The V end was cut by 0 bases, the J end by 2 bases, with 7 bases between. Here the CDR3 DNA reads TGTGCCATCAGTGAGTCCCAGGGGAACTATGGCTACACCTTC. The encoded protein is CAISESQGNYGYTF.

The chain employs TRBV5-4 and TRBJ2-3, with TRBD2 identical over 7 bases. The CDR3 is made up of 17 amino acids. V shed 2 bases and J 0 bases; nucleotides not matched to a gene: 9. Germline loops: CDR1 SGHNT, CDR2 YYREEE (reference sequence). This CDR3 reads CASSFTLAGASTDTQYF. CDR3 nucleotides: TGTGCCAGCAGCTTCACATTAGCGGGTGCTAGCACAGATACGCAGTATTTT.